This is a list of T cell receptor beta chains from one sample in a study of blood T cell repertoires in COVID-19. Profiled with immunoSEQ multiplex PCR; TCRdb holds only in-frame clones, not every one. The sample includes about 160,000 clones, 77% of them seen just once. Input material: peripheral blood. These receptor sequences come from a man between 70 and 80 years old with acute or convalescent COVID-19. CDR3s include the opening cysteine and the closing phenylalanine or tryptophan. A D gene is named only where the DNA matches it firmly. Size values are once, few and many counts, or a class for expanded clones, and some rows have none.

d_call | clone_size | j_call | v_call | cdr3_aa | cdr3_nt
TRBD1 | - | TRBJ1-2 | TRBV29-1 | CSVAYHTGTGNYGYTF | TGCAGCGTCGCTTACCACACCGGGACAGGGAACTATGGCTACACCTTC
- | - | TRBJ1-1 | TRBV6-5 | CATAIRRGTEAFF | TGTGCCACCGCAATAAGGCGAGGGACTGAAGCTTTCTTT
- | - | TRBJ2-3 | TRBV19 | CASKERFLTDTQYF | TGTGCCAGTAAGGAGCGGTTCCTCACAGATACGCAGTATTTT
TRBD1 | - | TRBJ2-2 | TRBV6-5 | CASSYGTGGYTGELFF | TGTGCCAGCAGTTACGGGACAGGGGGCTATACCGGGGAGCTGTTTTTT
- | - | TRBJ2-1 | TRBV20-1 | CSASTASEIFYNEQFF | TGCAGTGCTAGTACGGCTAGCGAGATCTTCTACAATGAGCAGTTCTTC
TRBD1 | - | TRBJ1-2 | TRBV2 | CASRVQGVNYGYTF | TGTGCCAGCAGGGTACAGGGGGTTAACTATGGCTACACCTTC
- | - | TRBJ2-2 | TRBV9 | CASSVGGGELFF | TGTGCCAGCAGCGTAGGAGGCGGGGAGCTGTTTTTT
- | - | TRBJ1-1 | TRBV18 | CASSPPSVNTEAFF | TGTGCCAGCTCACCACCGTCGGTGAACACTGAAGCTTTCTTT
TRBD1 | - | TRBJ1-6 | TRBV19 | CASSIVPVGGTGPSPLHF | TGTGCCAGTAGTATAGTCCCCGTTGGAGGGACAGGGCCTTCACCCCTCCACTTT
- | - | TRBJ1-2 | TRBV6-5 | CASSYRAGHPRGYTF | TGTGCCAGCAGTTACCGCGCTGGGCACCCCAGGGGCTACACCTTC
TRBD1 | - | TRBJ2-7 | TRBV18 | CASSLRQGRGEQYF | TGTGCCAGCTCCCTTCGACAGGGCCGGGGCGAGCAGTACTTC
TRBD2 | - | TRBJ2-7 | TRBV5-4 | CASSPYILSGDSYEQYF | TGTGCCAGCAGCCCCTACATCCTTAGCGGGGACTCCTACGAGCAGTACTTC
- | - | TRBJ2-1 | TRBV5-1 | CASSLGQEYNEQFF | TGCGCCAGCAGCTTGGGACAGGAATACAATGAGCAGTTCTTC
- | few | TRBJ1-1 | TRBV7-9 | CASSTQGDTEAFF | TGTGCCAGCAGTACACAGGGTGACACTGAAGCTTTCTTT
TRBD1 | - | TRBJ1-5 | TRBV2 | CASRNRGNQPQHF | TGTGCCAGCCGGAACAGGGGGAATCAGCCCCAGCATTTT
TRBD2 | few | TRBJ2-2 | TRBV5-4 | CASSYGIGLAGGNTGELFF | TGTGCCAGCAGCTACGGGATAGGACTAGCGGGGGGGAACACCGGGGAGCTGTTTTTT